The 29 T cell receptor beta chains reported below all come from one sample, sequenced in a study of PD-1 blockade in classical Hodgkin lymphoma. The data were produced by immunoSEQ multiplex PCR, yet TCRdb's version contains in-frame clones alone and is incomplete. The table includes 80,000 to 100,000 clones, roughly 92% detected once. Following autologous stem cell transplantation, relapse occurred in every patient, and exposure to brentuximab vedotin varied. Sequenced here: peripheral blood mononuclear cells (PBMCs), sampled at baseline. Receptor source: a human donor with classical Hodgkin lymphoma.

This chain connects TRBV18 to TRBJ2-1; D is tentatively TRBD1 or TRBD2 (8 bases each). This CDR3 contains 16 residues. Germline V gene lookup returns CDR1 KGHSH and CDR2 LQKENI. The V end lost 1 base, the J end lost 5 bases, and 15 bases lay between the germline ends. CDR3 bases: TGTGCCAGCTCACCACTTAGCGGGACAGGCCACAATGAGCAGTTCTTC. It codes for CASSPLSGTGHNEQFF. The whole variable domain, filled in from reference TRBV18 and TRBJ2-1, reads NAGVMQNPRHLVRRRGQEARLRCSPMKGHSHVYWYRQLPEEGLKFMVYLQKENIIDESGMPKERFSAEFPKEGPSILRIQQVVRGDSAAYFCASSPLSGTGHNEQFFGPGTRLTVL.

CDR3 sequence reads: CAWSTLAGTEQFF. DNA for the CDR3: TGTGCCTGGAGTACGTTAGCGGGAACTGAGCAGTTCTTC. The chain has TRBV30 and TRBJ2-1, with 8 nucleotides matching TRBD2. Trimming took 2 bases from V and 9 from J; bases not matched to a gene: 6. The CDR3 sequence is 13 residues long. The V gene's germline CDR1 is GTSNPN and CDR2 SVGIG (reference sequence).

This sequence joins TRBV21-1 and TRBJ2-7; whether TRBD1, the table's D call, matches the DNA was not checked. TRBV21-1 is assigned pseudogene status. The CDR3 has 13 amino acids. CDR3 coding DNA: TGTGCCAGCAGCCACTTAACAGGAAACGAGCAGTACTTC. This sequence encodes CASSHLTGNEQYF.

This clone has only a few counts. The chain links TRBV6-6 to TRBJ1-1; no clear D. Trimming stripped 2 bases from V and 1 base from J, with 5 bases between. This CDR3 has 13 amino acids. Germline V gene data show CDR1 as MNHNY and CDR2 as SVGAGI (reference sequence). For the CDR3, the DNA is TGTGCCAGCAGTTACCTCGGGAACACTGAAGCTTTCTTT. Its translation is CASSYLGNTEAFF.

This chain uses TRBV11-1 with TRBJ2-2, with TRBD2 identical over 8 bases. Trimming removed 1 base from V and 4 bases from J; junction bases left unmatched: 2. This CDR3 spans 15 amino acids. Germline V gene lookup returns CDR1 SGHAT and CDR2 FQDESV (reference sequence). As DNA, the CDR3 is TGTGCCAGCAGCTTAGACGGGAGGGCCACCGGGGAGCTGTTTTTT. Its protein product is CASSLDGRATGELFF.

Here the CDR3 reads CAWSPRLAGGYNEQFF. The CDR3 DNA sequence: TGTGCCTGGAGTCCCCGACTAGCGGGAGGGTACAATGAGCAGTTCTTC. The chain has TRBV30 and TRBJ2-1; TRBD2 aligns across 14 bases. V trimming: 2 bases; J trimming: 4 bases; junction bases outside the gene matches: 4. The CDR3 covers 16 residues. Per the germline V gene, CDR1 is GTSNPN and CDR2 is SVGIG (reference sequence).

V is TRBV10-3 and J is TRBJ1-2, with D uncertain. The V gene's germline CDR1 is ENHRY and CDR2 SYGVKD. Trimming took off 4 bases at V and 1 base at J, with 13 bases between the two ends. This CDR3 has 15 residues. DNA for the CDR3: TGTGCCATCAGTGGAGGGCAGAAAGTTAACTATGGCTACACCTTC. Protein product: CAISGGQKVNYGYTF.

V is TRBV9 and J is TRBJ1-2; D might be TRBD1 (5 bases). This CDR3 comprises 18 residues. Trimming cost V 4 bases and J 6 bases, with 28 bases left between them. Germline V gene sequence: CDR1 SGDLS, CDR2 YYNGEE. The CDR3 DNA follows: TGTGCCAGCAGCACTAGTACCCCCTTCGGGGGGGTGTACGATGGCTACACCTTC. Its translation is CASSTSTPFGGVYDGYTF.

The chain is built from TRBV15 and TRBJ1-1; a possible D gene is TRBD1 (6 bases). Germline V CDR1 and CDR2: LNHNV, YYDKDF (reference sequence). The CDR3 extends over 16 amino acids. V was cut by 1 base and J by 1 base, with 13 bases left in between. This chain's CDR3 is CATSRVRDKGNTEAFF. CDR3 DNA sequence: TGTGCCACCAGCAGAGTCCGGGACAAAGGGAACACTGAAGCTTTCTTT.

This chain links TRBV5-4 with TRBJ2-2; tentative D call: TRBD1 (5 bases). Trimming removed 1 base from V and 6 bases from J, with 10 bases in between. The CDR3 is 14 residues long. CDR1 is SGHNT and CDR2 is YYREEE in the germline V gene (reference sequence). CDR3 DNA: TGTGCCAGCAGCTTGACACAGGTGCCCGGGGAGCTGTTTTTT. It is translated as CASSLTQVPGELFF.

The CDR3: CAIRSGLYNEQFF. CDR3 bases: TGTGCCATCAGGAGTGGCCTTTACAATGAGCAGTTCTTC. The rearrangement joins TRBV10-3 to TRBJ2-1, with unresolved D. This CDR3 is 13 amino acids long. Trimming removed 6 bases at V and 4 bases at J, with 10 bases between. Looked up from germline, CDR1 is ENHRY and CDR2 is SYGVKD.

This clone was observed a few times. The chain has TRBV9 and TRBJ1-2, with D unclear. The CDR3 consists of 12 residues. Germline CDR1 reads SGDLS; CDR2 reads YYNGEE. The V end lost 1 base, the J end lost 4 bases, and 5 bases lay between the germline ends. CDR3 DNA sequence: TGTGCCAGCAGCGTACGCAGCTATGGCTACACCTTC. Protein sequence: CASSVRSYGYTF.

This chain joins TRBV7-7 and TRBJ2-2, with TRBD2 as a possible D gene (5 bases). V lost 2 bases and J 3 bases, leaving 7 bases between the germline ends. Germline V lookup: CDR1 SSHAT, CDR2 FNYEAQ (reference sequence). The CDR3 runs to 14 residues. The CDR3: CASSLLGDTGELFF. The CDR3 nucleotides are TGTGCCAGCAGCTTACTCGGGGACACCGGGGAGCTGTTTTTT.

The CDR3 coding sequence is TGTGCCAGCAGCGTGACAGGGACGTACTCTGGAAACACCATATATTTT. It yields the protein CASSVTGTYSGNTIYF. The rearrangement links TRBV9 to TRBJ1-3, with 7 bases matching TRBD1. After removal of 2 bases from V and 0 bases from J, the junction contained 5 bases not matched to a gene. Germline lookup yields CDR1 SGDLS and CDR2 YYNGEE. The CDR3 sequence is 16 residues long.

J is TRBJ2-3 and V is TRBV10-3, with 11 bases lining up with TRBD2. J gave up 5 bases and V 5 bases, and 12 bases lay outside the gene matches. Germline CDR1 is ENHRY and CDR2 is SYGVKD. The length of the CDR3 is 17 residues. CDR3 in amino acids: CAISSRPTSGEGDTQYF. CDR3 coding DNA: TGTGCCATCAGTTCCCGGCCGACTAGCGGGGAAGGAGATACGCAGTATTTT.

The chain is built from TRBV7-8 and TRBJ1-1; D is unclear. The germline V gene encodes CDR1 SGHVS and CDR2 FQNEAQ. Trimming shortened V by 1 base and J by 7 bases, and 10 bases separated the two germline ends. This CDR3 comprises 13 residues. The CDR3 DNA is TGTGCCAGCAGCTTAGTTCGGTTCAATGAAGCTTTCTTT. Protein sequence: CASSLVRFNEAFF.

V usage is TRBV5-4 and J usage is TRBJ2-3; no clear D. V was trimmed by 4 bases and J by 1 base, leaving 4 bases between them. The CDR3 consists of 12 residues. Germline values: CDR1 SGHNT, CDR2 YYREEE (reference sequence). CDR3 nucleotides: TGTGCCAGCAGCCACGGCACAGATACGCAGTATTTT. As protein: CASSHGTDTQYF.

The CDR3 sequence: CASSEGWERTDTQYF. CDR3 bases: TGTGCCAGCAGTGAAGGGTGGGAACGCACAGATACGCAGTATTTT. This rearrangement joins TRBV2 to TRBJ2-3, with D hard to call. Germline V gives CDR1 SNHLY, CDR2 FYNNEI. CDR3 length: 15 residues. Trimming cost V 1 base and J 1 base, with 9 bases left between them.

This clone showed up just a few times. CDR3 nucleotides: TGCGCCAGCAGCGTCGAGCCAGGGGGTCAGCCCCAGCATTTT. Protein product: CASSVEPGGQPQHF. The V call is TRBV5-1, the J call TRBJ1-5, with 7 bases aligning to TRBD1. The CDR3 extends over 14 amino acids. The J segment lost 6 bases and the V segment lost 4 bases, leaving 7 bases of the junction unmatched. CDR1 SGHRS and CDR2 YFSETQ come from the germline V gene. The entire variable domain, with the rest obtained from reference TRBV5-1 and TRBJ1-5, is as follows: KAGVTQTPRYLIKTRGQQVTLSCSPISGHRSVSWYQQTPGQGLQFLFEYFSETQRNKGNFPGRFSGRQFSNSRSEMNVSTLELGDSALYLCASSVEPGGQPQHFGDGTRLSIL.

V is TRBV27 and J is TRBJ2-7; TRBD1 might be the D (6 bases). The CDR3 loop spans 17 amino acids. Between the trimmed V and J ends, which lost 0 bases and 0 bases, there was a span of 15 bases. Per the germline V gene, CDR1 is MNHEY and CDR2 is SMNVEV (reference sequence). CDR3 sequence reads: CASSLSFQGRISYEQYF. The CDR3 region has the DNA TGTGCCAGCAGTTTATCGTTTCAGGGGCGGATCTCCTACGAGCAGTACTTC.

The table lists this clone with a count of one. The chain combines TRBV27 with TRBJ2-7; TRBD2 matches at 9 bases. V lost 3 bases and J lost 3; bases outside the gene matches: 3. Per germline, CDR1 MNHEY and CDR2 SMNVEV (reference sequence). The CDR3 runs 14 residues. CDR3 sequence: CASSFAGGYYEQYF. The CDR3 nucleotides read TGTGCCAGCAGTTTTGCGGGAGGGTACTACGAGCAGTACTTC.

The chain has TRBV20-1 and TRBJ1-1; the D is unclear. CDR3 size: 11 residues. Germline V CDR1 and CDR2: DFQATT, SNEGSKA (reference sequence). The V gene lost 7 bases and the J gene lost 4 bases, with 10 bases spanning the gap. The CDR3, as DNA: TGCAGTGAGTCTCCGTTCACTGAAGCTTTCTTT. Translation: CSESPFTEAFF.

This chain uses TRBV7-2 with TRBJ2-7; no definite D call. V was clipped by 0 bases and J by 7 bases, with 10 bases between them. CDR1 and CDR2 from the germline V gene are SGHTA and FQGNSA. The CDR3 sequence is 13 residues long. CDR3 residues: CASSLASGTEQYF. In DNA form, the CDR3 reads TGTGCCAGCAGCTTAGCGAGTGGCACAGAGCAGTACTTC.

The chain combines TRBV30 with TRBJ2-7; 7 bases align to TRBD1. V dropped 3 bases and J dropped 0; count of bases not matched to a gene: 2. Germline V gene lookup returns CDR1 GTSNPN and CDR2 SVGIG (reference sequence). The length of the CDR3 is 13 residues. The CDR3 protein is CAWSRDSSYEQYF. In nucleotides, the CDR3 is TGTGCCTGGAGCCGGGACAGCTCCTACGAGCAGTACTTC.

V usage is TRBV29-1 and J usage is TRBJ1-1; 8 positions agree with TRBD1. CDR3 length: 14 residues. Germline trimming cut 6 bases from V and 1 base from J; bases unmatched to any gene: 7. Germline values: CDR1 SQVTM, CDR2 ANQGSEA. CDR3 nucleotides: TGCAGCGTCGTAACGGGACAGGCGAACACTGAAGCTTTCTTT. This gives the protein CSVVTGQANTEAFF.

The V gene is TRBV18, the J gene TRBJ2-2; no reliable D call. Between the trimmed V and J ends, which lost 3 bases and 0 bases, there was a span of 5 bases. The CDR3 extends over 14 amino acids. The germline V gene has CDR1 KGHSH and CDR2 LQKENI. CDR3 nucleotide sequence: TGTGCCAGCTCACCGTTACCGAACACCGGGGAGCTGTTTTTT. This gives the protein CASSPLPNTGELFF.

The chain joins TRBV7-9 to TRBJ2-2; TRBD1 is a possible D gene (6 bases). CDR1 and CDR2 (germline): SEHNR, FQNEAQ (reference sequence). V lost 7 bases and J 5 bases, leaving 17 bases between the germline ends. The CDR3 is 15 amino acids. CDR3 sequence: CASTLGGVGTGELFF. The DNA for the CDR3 is TGTGCCAGCACCCTAGGGGGTGTGGGGACCGGGGAGCTGTTTTTT.

This clone is a singleton in its sample. CDR3 protein: CASSSTVQGAAFF. CDR3 nucleotide sequence: TGTGCCAGCAGTTCCACCGTACAGGGGGCTGCTTTCTTT. The chain employs TRBV28 and TRBJ1-1; 9 nucleotides agree with TRBD1. J gave up 11 bases and V 4 bases, and 8 bases lay outside the gene matches. Germline CDR1 MDHEN, CDR2 SYDVKM. This CDR3 comprises 13 residues.

V is TRBV29-1 and J is TRBJ1-2, with 7 bases lining up with TRBD1. J lost 8 bases, V lost 7 bases, and 10 bases had no gene match. Germline CDR1 is SQVTM and CDR2 is ANQGSEA. This CDR3 comprises 12 residues. This CDR3 is CSAVQGGWGYTF. CDR3 DNA sequence: TGCAGCGCCGTTCAAGGGGGCTGGGGCTACACCTTC.